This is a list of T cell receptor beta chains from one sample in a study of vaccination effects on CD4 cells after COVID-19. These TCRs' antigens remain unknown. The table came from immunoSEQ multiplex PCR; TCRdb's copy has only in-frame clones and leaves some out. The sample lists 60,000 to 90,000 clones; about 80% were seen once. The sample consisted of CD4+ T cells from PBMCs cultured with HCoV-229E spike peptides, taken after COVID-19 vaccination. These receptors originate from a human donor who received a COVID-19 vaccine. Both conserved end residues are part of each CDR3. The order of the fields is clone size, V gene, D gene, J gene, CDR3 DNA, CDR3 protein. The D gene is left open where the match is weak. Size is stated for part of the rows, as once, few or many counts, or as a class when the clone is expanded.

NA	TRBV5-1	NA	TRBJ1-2	TGCGCCAGCAGCTGGAGTGGGGGGCAGAGAGGCTACACCTTC	CASSWSGGQRGYTF
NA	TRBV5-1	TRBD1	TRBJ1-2	TGCGCCAGCAGCCCCCAATTCAGGGGGGTCTATGGCTACACCTTC	CASSPQFRGVYGYTF
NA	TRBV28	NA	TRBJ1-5	TGTGCCAGCAGTTCCACGTGGCAGCCCCAGCATTTT	CASSSTWQPQHF
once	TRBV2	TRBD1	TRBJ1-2	TGTGCCAGCAGTGTCCTAACAGGGGGCTCCTATGGCTACACCTTC	CASSVLTGGSYGYTF
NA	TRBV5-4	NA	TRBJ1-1	TGTGCCAGCAGCTTGCTCGGGCAGGGGCACAATCGAGCTTTCTTT	CASSLLGQGHNRAFF
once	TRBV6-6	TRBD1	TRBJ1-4	TGTGCCAGCAGCCCCGGGACAGGGCCAAATGAAAAACTGTTTTTT	CASSPGTGPNEKLFF
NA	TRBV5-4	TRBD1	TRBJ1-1	TGTGCCAGCAGCGGACAGGGTATGGACACTGAAGCTTTCTTT	CASSGQGMDTEAFF
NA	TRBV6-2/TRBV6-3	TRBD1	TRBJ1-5	TGTGCCAGCAGTTACTCGTCAGGGGGTGGTCAGCCCCAGCATTTT	CASSYSSGGGQPQHF
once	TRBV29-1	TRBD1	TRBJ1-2	TGCAGCGGGGTAACAGGGGGCTATGGCTACACCTTC	CSGVTGGYGYTF
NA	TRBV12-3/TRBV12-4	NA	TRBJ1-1	TGTGCCAGCAGTCCAGGGTACGCTGAAGCTTTCTTT	CASSPGYAEAFF
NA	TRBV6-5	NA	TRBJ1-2	TGTGCCAGCCGGCAGGGTGGAGGCAACTATGGCTACACCTTC	CASRQGGGNYGYTF
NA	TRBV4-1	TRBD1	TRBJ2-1	TGCGCCAGCAGCCAAGGCGCAGACAGGGTTAGCAATGAGCAGTTCTTC	CASSQGADRVSNEQFF
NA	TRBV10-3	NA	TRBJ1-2	TGTGCCATCAGTAAAGATGCGCCCCCTAACTATGGCTACACCTTC	CAISKDAPPNYGYTF
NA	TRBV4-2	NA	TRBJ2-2	TGTGCCAGCGGCCCGGAAGAGGCGAACACCGGGGAGCTGTTTTTT	CASGPEEANTGELFF
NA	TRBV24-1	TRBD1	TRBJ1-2	TGTGCCACCAGTGATACGGGGACAGGGCAAAAGGTTGGCTACACCTTC	CATSDTGTGQKVGYTF
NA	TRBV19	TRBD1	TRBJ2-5	TGTGCCAGTAGTATGGGGACAGGGGAAGAGACCCAGTACTTC	CASSMGTGEETQYF
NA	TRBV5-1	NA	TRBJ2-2	TGCGCCAGCAGCTTGGGCGGGAAAGTCACCGGGGAGCTGTTTTTT	CASSLGGKVTGELFF
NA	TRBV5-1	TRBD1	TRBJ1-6	TGCGCCAGCAGCCAACAGGGGAACAATAATTCACCCCTCCACTTT	CASSQQGNNNSPLHF
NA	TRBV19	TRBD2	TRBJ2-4	TGTGCCAGTTCCCTGCGGACTAGCGGGGGCTCCAAAAACATTCAGTACTTC	CASSLRTSGGSKNIQYF
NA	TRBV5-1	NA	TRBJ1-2	TGCGCCAGCAGCTTAAATTTGGGCTATGGCTACACCTTC	CASSLNLGYGYTF
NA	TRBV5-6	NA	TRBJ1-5	TGTGCCAGCAGCTTGGCGCAGGGTCGGGGCAATCAGCCCCAGCATTTT	CASSLAQGRGNQPQHF
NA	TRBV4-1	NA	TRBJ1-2	TGCGCCAGCAGCCAAGTGGGAGGGGATAGCTATGGCTACACCTTC	CASSQVGGDSYGYTF
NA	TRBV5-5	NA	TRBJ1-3	TGTGCCAGCCGGACTCCTGGCTCTGGAAACACCATATATTTT	CASRTPGSGNTIYF
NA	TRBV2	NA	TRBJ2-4	TGTGCCAGCAGTGACCCGATGGCGATAGCCAAAAACATTCAGTACTTC	CASSDPMAIAKNIQYF
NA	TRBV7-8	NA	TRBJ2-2	TGTGCCAGCAGCCCGATTGGAGGAGCGGGGAACACCGGGGAGCTGTTTTTT	CASSPIGGAGNTGELFF
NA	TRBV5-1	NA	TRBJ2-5	TGCGCCAGCAGCCCAGGTCGGGGGGCCGGTGAGACCCAGTACTTC	CASSPGRGAGETQYF
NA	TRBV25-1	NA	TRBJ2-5	TGTGCCAGCAGTGCCTCAGGGGCGATGGAGACCCAGTACTTC	CASSASGAMETQYF
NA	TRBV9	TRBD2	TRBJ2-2	TGTGCCAGCAGCGTACTAGCGGGGGGCGGCACCGGGGAGCTGTTTTTT	CASSVLAGGGTGELFF
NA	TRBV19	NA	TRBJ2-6	TGTGCCAGTACCACGACAGCTCGGGCTGGGGCCAACGTCCTGACTTTC	CASTTTARAGANVLTF
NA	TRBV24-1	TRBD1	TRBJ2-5	TGTGCCACCAGTGATCCGTCGACAGGGGTAGGAGAGACCCAGTACTTC	CATSDPSTGVGETQYF
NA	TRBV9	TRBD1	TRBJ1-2	TGTGCCAGCAGCGTAGGCCCGGGACAGAGGTATGGCTACACCTTC	CASSVGPGQRYGYTF